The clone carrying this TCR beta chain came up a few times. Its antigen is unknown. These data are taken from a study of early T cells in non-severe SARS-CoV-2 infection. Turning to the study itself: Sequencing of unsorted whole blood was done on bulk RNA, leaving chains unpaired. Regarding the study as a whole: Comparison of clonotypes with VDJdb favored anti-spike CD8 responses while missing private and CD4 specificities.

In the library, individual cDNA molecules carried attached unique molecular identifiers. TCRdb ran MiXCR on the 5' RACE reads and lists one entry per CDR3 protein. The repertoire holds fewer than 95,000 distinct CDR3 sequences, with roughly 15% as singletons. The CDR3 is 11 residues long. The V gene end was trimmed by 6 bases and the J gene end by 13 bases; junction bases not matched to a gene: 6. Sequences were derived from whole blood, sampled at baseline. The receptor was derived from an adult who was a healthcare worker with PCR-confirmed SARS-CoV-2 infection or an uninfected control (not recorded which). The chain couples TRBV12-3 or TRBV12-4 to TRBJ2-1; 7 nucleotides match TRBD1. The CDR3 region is CASSPRGTQFF. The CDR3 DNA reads TGTGCCAGCAGCCCCAGGGGGACCCAGTTCTTC.